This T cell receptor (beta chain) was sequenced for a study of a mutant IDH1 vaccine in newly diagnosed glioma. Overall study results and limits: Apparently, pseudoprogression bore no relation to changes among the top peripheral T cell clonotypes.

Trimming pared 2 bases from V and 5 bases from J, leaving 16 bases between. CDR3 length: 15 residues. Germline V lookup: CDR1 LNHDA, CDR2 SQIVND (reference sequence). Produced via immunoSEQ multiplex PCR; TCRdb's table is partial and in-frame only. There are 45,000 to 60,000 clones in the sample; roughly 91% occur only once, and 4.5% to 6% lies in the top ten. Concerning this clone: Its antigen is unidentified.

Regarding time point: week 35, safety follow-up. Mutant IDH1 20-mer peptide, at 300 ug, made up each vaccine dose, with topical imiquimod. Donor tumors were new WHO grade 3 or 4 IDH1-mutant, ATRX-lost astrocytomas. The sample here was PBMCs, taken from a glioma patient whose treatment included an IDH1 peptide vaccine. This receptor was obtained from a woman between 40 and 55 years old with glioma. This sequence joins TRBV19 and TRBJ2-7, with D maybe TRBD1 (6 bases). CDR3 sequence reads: CASSIQGGGRHEQYF. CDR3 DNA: TGTGCCAGTAGTATACAGGGTGGGGGCCGCCACGAGCAGTACTTC.